This T cell receptor (beta chain) originates from a study of T cell repertoires in cytomegalovirus infection. Study details: CMV epitopes in the study were HLA-C-restricted (recently identified) and HLA-B-restricted (well studied). Matching HLA type, along with CMV infection, was indicated by public TCR beta signatures.

This CDR3 has 15 residues. V was pared by 7 bases and J by 0 bases, with 14 bases between. Germline V CDR1 and CDR2: LNHDA, SQIVND (reference sequence). Regarding this clonotype: Its antigen is still unknown.

MiXCR was run by TCRdb on the reads, yielding one entry per CDR3 protein. The data contain just over 450,000 distinct CDR3 sequences, about 42% of them singletons. Study-level results: Dominating the ex vivo response were TCR beta clonotypes that were CMV-specific and HLA-C-restricted. Frequencies of public TCR beta families were cumulated, and this identified carriers of CMV plus the relevant HLA.

V usage is TRBV19 and J usage is TRBJ2-3; D possibly matches TRBD1 or TRBD2 (5 bases each). The sequencing here drew on cultured PBMCs, taken from culture after CMV antigen stimulation. The sequence came from a human donor in good health (CMV status not recorded). Some clones in this sample may be carry-over from other donors' samples. As DNA, the CDR3 is TGTGCCAGTACCGCGTGGGGGAGTAGCACAGATACGCAGTATTTT. Protein: CASTAWGSSTDTQYF.